This T cell receptor beta chain stems from a study of blood T cell repertoires in COVID-19. Clones were sequenced by immunoSEQ multiplex PCR, and TCRdb holds only the in-frame ones, with some missing. The sample consists of hundreds of thousands of clones, 90% of them appearing once. Germline V CDR1 and CDR2: SGHVS, FQNEAQ. The CDR3 is 14 amino acids. With 3 bases clipped from V and 3 bases from J, the junction kept 1 base outside the gene matches. This TCR derives from a woman aged 18 to 35 with acute COVID-19. The chain is built from TRBV7-8 and TRBJ2-1; 8 bases agree with TRBD2. The sample was PBMCs or T cells enriched from blood (not recorded which). CDR3 in DNA: TGTGCCAGCAGCTTTACTAGCGGCTACAATGAGCAGTTCTTC. Translated: CASSFTSGYNEQFF.